The 15 T cell receptor beta chains below all came from one sample that was sequenced in a study of cytomegalovirus exposure and HLA in healthy donors. Libraries were prepared by immunoSEQ multiplex PCR; TCRdb keeps only in-frame clonotypes and omits some of them. The top ten hold about 2.9% of the sample, which has under 200,000 clones, about 90% seen once. Sequencing was carried out using PBMCs. These receptors were obtained from a woman aged 18-29 years in good health and CMV-seropositive.

The chain carries TRBV11-2 and TRBJ2-7; 9 bases align to TRBD2. Germline V gene data show CDR1 as SGHAT and CDR2 as FQNNGV. V trimming: 5 bases; J trimming: 0 bases; junction bases outside the gene matches: 8. The CDR3 is 16 amino acids. The CDR3 is CASSPSGKGLSYEQYF. CDR3 in DNA: TGTGCCAGCAGCCCTAGCGGGAAGGGGCTCTCCTACGAGCAGTACTTC. The complete variable domain, with remaining parts taken from reference TRBV11-2 and TRBJ2-7, reads EAGVAQSPRYKIIEKRQSVAFWCNPISGHATLYWYQQILGQGPKLLIQFQNNGVVDDSQLPKDRFSAERLKGVDSTLKIQPAKLEDSAVYLCASSPSGKGLSYEQYFGPGTRLTVT.

The chain carries TRBV2 and TRBJ2-5; 11 positions agree with TRBD2. Trimming at V came to 1 base and at J to 5 bases, leaving 6 bases not matched to a gene. Germline V gene sequence: CDR1 SNHLY, CDR2 FYNNEI. The CDR3 length is 16 residues. DNA of the CDR3: TGTGCCAGCAGTGAAGAGAGTAGCGGGAGGGCGGAGACCCAGTACTTC. It codes for CASSEESSGRAETQYF.

The V gene is TRBV2, the J gene TRBJ1-6; 11 bases are shared with TRBD1. Germline values: CDR1 SNHLY, CDR2 FYNNEI. J gave up 8 bases and V 6 bases, and 0 bases lay outside the gene matches. CDR3 length: 13 residues. CDR3 sequence: CASRGQGDSPLHF. The DNA of the CDR3 is TGTGCCAGCAGGGGACAGGGGGATTCACCCCTCCACTTT.

The chain recombines TRBV15 with TRBJ1-6, with 9 nucleotides matching TRBD1. The junction had 7 bases not matched to a gene; V was cut back by 5 bases and J by 8 bases. The CDR3 runs to 15 residues. CDR1 and CDR2 from the germline V gene are LNHNV and YYDKDF (reference sequence). This CDR3 is CATSGRDRDYSPLHF. The CDR3 region has the DNA TGTGCCACCAGCGGTAGGGACAGGGACTATTCACCCCTCCACTTT.

The chain has TRBV19 and TRBJ1-5; 9 positions match TRBD1. CDR3 length: 14 residues. Germline assignment: CDR1 LNHDA and CDR2 SQIVND (reference sequence). V gave up 5 bases and J gave up 9 bases; unmatched junction bases: 8. The CDR3 protein is CASSPRDRDGPQHF. CDR3 DNA sequence: TGTGCCAGTAGTCCCCGGGACAGGGACGGGCCCCAGCATTTT. Drawing the rest from reference TRBV19 and TRBJ1-5, the complete variable domain is DGGITQSPKYLFRKEGQNVTLSCEQNLNHDAMYWYRQDPGQGLRLIYYSQIVNDFQKGDIAEGYSVSREKKESFPLTVTSAQKNPTAFYLCASSPRDRDGPQHFGDGTRLSIL.

The chain is built from TRBV5-1 and TRBJ1-1; no clear D. The CDR3 loop spans 13 amino acids. Germline V CDR1 and CDR2: SGHRS, YFSETQ. V was trimmed by 5 bases and J by 2 bases, leaving 10 bases between them. The CDR3 DNA follows: TGCGCCAGCAGTACAGACGGTAACACTGAAGCTTTCTTT. It translates to CASSTDGNTEAFF.

This chain uses TRBV6-1 with TRBJ1-4; 9 bases fit TRBD1. Per the germline V gene, CDR1 is MNHNS and CDR2 is SASEGT. The CDR3 consists of 16 residues. The V and J ends lost 2 bases and 7 bases, in that order; junction bases with no gene match: 8. The DNA of the CDR3 is TGTGCCAGCAGTGAATTGGGAGGGACAGGGTTTGAAAAACTGTTTTTT. As protein: CASSELGGTGFEKLFF.

This chain links TRBV9 with TRBJ2-3, with 10 bases that match TRBD2. Germline CDR1 and CDR2: SGDLS and YYNGEE. The CDR3 is 20 amino acids. With V trimmed by 0 bases and J by 1 base, 14 bases remained unmatched. The DNA of the CDR3 is TGTGCCAGCAGCGTAGATTTCCTAGCGGGAGAGCGGGGGCGCACAGATACGCAGTATTTT. This sequence encodes CASSVDFLAGERGRTDTQYF.

The rearrangement links TRBV5-4 to TRBJ2-7, with 7 nucleotides matching TRBD2. The length of the CDR3 is 14 residues. Looked up from germline, CDR1 is SGHNT and CDR2 is YYREEE (reference sequence). Germline trimming cut 4 bases from V and 0 bases from J; bases unmatched to any gene: 4. The CDR3 spells CASSQTSRSYEQYF. The CDR3, as DNA: TGTGCCAGCAGCCAGACTAGCCGCTCCTACGAGCAGTACTTC.

CDR3 region: CASSQLQGELFF. CDR3 nucleotide sequence: TGCGCCAGCAGTCAATTACAGGGGGAGCTGTTTTTT. V is TRBV23-1 and J is TRBJ2-2; D gene ambiguous. TRBV23-1 is assigned to the ORF class and has an uncertain function. V gave up 1 base and J gave up 8 bases, with 5 bases separating them. The CDR3 runs 12 residues.

The rearrangement links TRBV29-1 to TRBJ2-1; D unclear. The germline gives CDR1 SQVTM, CDR2 ANQGSEA. The CDR3 spans 15 residues. Trimming stripped 1 base from V and 1 base from J, with 11 bases between. The CDR3 reads CSVEGAGGSYNEQFF. CDR3 DNA sequence: TGCAGCGTTGAAGGGGCAGGTGGGTCCTACAATGAGCAGTTCTTC.

This clone came up once. This chain connects TRBV6-1 to TRBJ1-5; TRBD1 aligns across 7 bases. This CDR3 has 18 residues. V shed 0 bases, J shed 0 bases, and the junction held 8 bases outside the gene matches. The germline V gene encodes CDR1 MNHNS and CDR2 SASEGT. This chain's CDR3 is CASSEALLAGGSNQPQHF. CDR3 DNA sequence: TGTGCCAGCAGTGAAGCGCTTCTGGCAGGGGGTAGCAATCAGCCCCAGCATTTT.

The rearrangement uses TRBV10-1 and TRBJ2-1, with 10 bases aligning to TRBD1. The CDR3 runs to 15 residues. Germline V CDR1 and CDR2: WNHNN, SYGVQD (reference sequence). J gave up 2 bases and V 6 bases, and 4 bases lay outside the gene matches. The CDR3 loop is CASRGQGITYNEQFF. CDR3 nucleotide sequence: TGCGCCAGCAGGGGACAGGGGATCACCTACAATGAGCAGTTCTTC.

V gene TRBV5-1 combines with J gene TRBJ1-1; D is possibly TRBD1 (6 bases). The CDR3 is 14 residues long. Germline V lookup: CDR1 SGHRS, CDR2 YFSETQ. The V and J ends lost 3 bases and 10 bases respectively, with 19 bases between them. Here the CDR3 reads CASSSLTGLLGAFF. In DNA, the CDR3 is TGCGCCAGCAGCTCCCTCACAGGGTTATTGGGAGCTTTCTTT.

The chain recombines TRBV25-1 with TRBJ2-3, with 12 bases that match TRBD2. The CDR3 loop spans 18 amino acids. With 3 bases clipped from V and 1 base from J, the junction kept 8 bases outside the gene matches. CDR1 is MGHDK and CDR2 is SYGVNS in the germline V gene. CDR3 in amino acids: CASSDPDRTSGGTDTQYF. The CDR3, as DNA: TGTGCCAGCAGTGATCCCGATCGGACTAGCGGGGGCACAGATACGCAGTATTTT.